This entry describes one T cell receptor (beta chain). Clones were sequenced by immunoSEQ multiplex PCR, and TCRdb holds only the in-frame ones, with some missing. The table records tens of thousands of clones, approximately 91% of them present only once. Time point reported: newly diagnosed, previously untreated cHL patient sample. V was clipped by 1 base and J by 7 bases, with 17 bases between them. CDR1 is SGHTA, CDR2 FQGNSA, per germline. This CDR3 spans 16 amino acids. The data stem from a study of PD-1 blockade in classical Hodgkin lymphoma. The clonotype originates from a human donor with classical Hodgkin lymphoma. The V call is TRBV7-2, the J call TRBJ2-1, with D possibly being TRBD1 or TRBD2 (6 bases each). The source material was peripheral blood mononuclear cells (PBMCs). In DNA form, the CDR3 reads TGTGCCAGCAGCTTAGGTAGGGAACCGGGGGCTAATGAGCAGTTCTTC. Amino acids: CASSLGREPGANEQFF.